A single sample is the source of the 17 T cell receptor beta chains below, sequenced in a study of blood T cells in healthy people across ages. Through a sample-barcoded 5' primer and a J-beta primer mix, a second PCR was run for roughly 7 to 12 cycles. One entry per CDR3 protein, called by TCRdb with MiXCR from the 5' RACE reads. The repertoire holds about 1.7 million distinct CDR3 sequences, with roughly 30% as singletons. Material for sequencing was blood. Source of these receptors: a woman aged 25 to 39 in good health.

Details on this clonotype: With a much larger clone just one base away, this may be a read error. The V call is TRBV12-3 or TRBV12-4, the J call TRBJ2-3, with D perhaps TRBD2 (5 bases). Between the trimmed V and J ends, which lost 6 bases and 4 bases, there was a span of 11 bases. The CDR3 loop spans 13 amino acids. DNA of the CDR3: TGTGCCAGCAGCCCGGCGGAGGCAGATACGCAGTATTTT. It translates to CASSPAEADTQYF.

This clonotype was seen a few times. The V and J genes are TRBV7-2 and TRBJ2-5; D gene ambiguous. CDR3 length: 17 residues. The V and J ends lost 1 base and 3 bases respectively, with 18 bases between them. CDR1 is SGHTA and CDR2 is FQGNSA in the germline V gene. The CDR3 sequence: CASSLVSQALEKETQYF. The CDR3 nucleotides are TGTGCCAGCAGCTTAGTGAGTCAAGCGCTCGAGAAAGAGACCCAGTACTTC.

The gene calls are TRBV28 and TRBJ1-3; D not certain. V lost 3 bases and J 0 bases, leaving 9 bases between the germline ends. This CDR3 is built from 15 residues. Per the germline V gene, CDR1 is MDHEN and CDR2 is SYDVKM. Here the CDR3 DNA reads TGTGCCAGCAGTTTGTACGGGTTCTCTGGAAACACCATATATTTT. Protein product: CASSLYGFSGNTIYF.

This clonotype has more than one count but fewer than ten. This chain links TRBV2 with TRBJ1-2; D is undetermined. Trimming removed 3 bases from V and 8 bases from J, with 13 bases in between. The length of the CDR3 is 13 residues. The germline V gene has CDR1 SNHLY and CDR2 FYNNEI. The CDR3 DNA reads TGTGCCAGCAGTGACTGGCGACGCCAAGGCTACACCTTC. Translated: CASSDWRRQGYTF.

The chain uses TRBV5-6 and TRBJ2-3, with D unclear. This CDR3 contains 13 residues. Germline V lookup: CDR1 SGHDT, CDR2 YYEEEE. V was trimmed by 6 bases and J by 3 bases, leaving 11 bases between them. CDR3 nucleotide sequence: TGTGCCAGCACATACGGGTTGACAGATACGCAGTATTTT. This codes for CASTYGLTDTQYF.

The CDR3: CASSLNRSTEAFF. The CDR3 region has the DNA TGCGCCAGCAGCTTGAACAGGAGCACTGAAGCTTTCTTT. The V call is TRBV5-1, the J call TRBJ1-1, with D tentatively TRBD1 (5 bases). V lost 1 base to trimming and J lost 4 bases, with 8 bases between them. Germline assignment: CDR1 SGHRS and CDR2 YFSETQ. The CDR3 is 13 amino acids.

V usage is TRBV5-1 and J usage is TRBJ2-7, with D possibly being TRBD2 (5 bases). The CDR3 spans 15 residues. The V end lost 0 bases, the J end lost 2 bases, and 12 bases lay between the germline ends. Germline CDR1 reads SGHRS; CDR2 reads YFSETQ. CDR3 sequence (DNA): TGCGCCAGCAGCTTGGATATAGCGAGCGCCTACGAGCAGTACTTC. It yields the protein CASSLDIASAYEQYF.

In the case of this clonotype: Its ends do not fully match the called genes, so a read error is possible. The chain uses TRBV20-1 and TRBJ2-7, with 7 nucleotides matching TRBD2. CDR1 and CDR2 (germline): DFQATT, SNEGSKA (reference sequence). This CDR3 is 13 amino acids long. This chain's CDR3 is CSARSGNSYELYF. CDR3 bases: TGCAGTGCTAGGAGCGGGAACTCCTACGAGCTGTACTTC.

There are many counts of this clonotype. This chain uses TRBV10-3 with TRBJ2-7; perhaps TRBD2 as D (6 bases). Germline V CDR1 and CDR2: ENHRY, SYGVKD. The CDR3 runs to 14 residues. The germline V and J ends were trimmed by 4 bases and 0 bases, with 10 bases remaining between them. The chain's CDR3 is CAISGTGSSYEQYF. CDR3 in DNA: TGTGCCATCAGTGGAACCGGGAGCTCCTACGAGCAGTACTTC.

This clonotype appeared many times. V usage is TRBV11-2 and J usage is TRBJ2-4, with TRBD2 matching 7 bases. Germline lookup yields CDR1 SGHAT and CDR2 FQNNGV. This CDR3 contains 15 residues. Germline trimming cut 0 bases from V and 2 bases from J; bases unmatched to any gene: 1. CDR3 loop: CASSLEGGSKNIQYF. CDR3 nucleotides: TGTGCCAGCAGCTTAGAGGGAGGGTCCAAAAACATTCAGTACTTC.

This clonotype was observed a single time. This CDR3 is CASTLQQGFSYNEQFF. CDR3 coding DNA: TGTGCCAGCACCCTACAACAGGGATTCTCCTACAATGAGCAGTTCTTC. The chain uses TRBV5-5 and TRBJ2-1; TRBD1 might be the D (6 bases). Germline V CDR1 and CDR2: SGHKS, YYEKEE (reference sequence). The CDR3 runs 16 residues. Trimming left V 6 bases short and J 0 bases short, with 16 bases between.

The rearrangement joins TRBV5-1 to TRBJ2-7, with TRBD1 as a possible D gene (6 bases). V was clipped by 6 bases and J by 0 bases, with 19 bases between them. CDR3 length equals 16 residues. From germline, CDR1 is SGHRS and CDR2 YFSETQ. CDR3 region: CASNFAGQRGSYEQYF. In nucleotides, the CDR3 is TGCGCCAGCAACTTCGCCGGACAGAGGGGCTCCTACGAGCAGTACTTC.

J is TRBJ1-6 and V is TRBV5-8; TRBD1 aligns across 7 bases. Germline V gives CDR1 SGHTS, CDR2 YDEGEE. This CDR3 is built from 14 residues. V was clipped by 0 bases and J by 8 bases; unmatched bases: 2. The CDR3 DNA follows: TGTGCCAGCAGCTTGGAAGGGGGCGATTCACCCCTCCACTTT. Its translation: CASSLEGGDSPLHF. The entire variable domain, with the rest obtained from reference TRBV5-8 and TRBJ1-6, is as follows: EAGVTQSPTHLIKTRGQQATLRCSPISGHTSVYWYQQALGLGLQFLLWYDEGEERNRGNFPPRFSGRQFPNYSSELNVNALELEDSALYLCASSLEGGDSPLHFGNGTRLTVT.

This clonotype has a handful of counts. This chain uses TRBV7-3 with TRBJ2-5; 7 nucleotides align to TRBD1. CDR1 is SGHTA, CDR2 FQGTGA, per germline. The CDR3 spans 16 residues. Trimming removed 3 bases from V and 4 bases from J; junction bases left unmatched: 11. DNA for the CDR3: TGTGCCAGCAGCTTCTTACGACAGGGCTTAGGAGAGACCCAGTACTTC. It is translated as CASSFLRQGLGETQYF.

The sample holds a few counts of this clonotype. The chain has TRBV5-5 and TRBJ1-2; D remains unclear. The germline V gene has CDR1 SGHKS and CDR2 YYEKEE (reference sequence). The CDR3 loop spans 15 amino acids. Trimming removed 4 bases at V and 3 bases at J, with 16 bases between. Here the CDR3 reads CASSQRVSSYYGYTF. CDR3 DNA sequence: TGTGCCAGCAGCCAAAGGGTTTCGTCCTACTATGGCTACACCTTC. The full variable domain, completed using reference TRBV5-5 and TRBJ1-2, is DAGVTQSPTHLIKTRGQQVTLRCSPISGHKSVSWYQQVLGQGPQFIFQYYEKEERGRGNFPDRFSARQFPNYSSELNVNALLLGDSALYLCASSQRVSSYYGYTFGSGTRLTVV.

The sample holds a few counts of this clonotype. CDR3 bases: TGCGCCAGCAGCTTCGACGGGGGATCACCCCTCCACTTT. This sequence encodes CASSFDGGSPLHF. The chain has TRBV5-1 and TRBJ1-6; TRBD1 is a possible D gene (5 bases). V dropped 2 bases and J dropped 10 bases, with 10 bases sitting between them. Per germline, CDR1 SGHRS and CDR2 YFSETQ. The CDR3 is 13 residues long.

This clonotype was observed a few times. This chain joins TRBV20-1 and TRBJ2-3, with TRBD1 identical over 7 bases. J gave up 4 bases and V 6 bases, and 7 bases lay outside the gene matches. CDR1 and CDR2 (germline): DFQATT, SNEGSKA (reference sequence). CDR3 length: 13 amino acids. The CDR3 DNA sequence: TGCAGTGCGCACAGGGGTAGCGCAGATACGCAGTATTTT. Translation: CSAHRGSADTQYF.